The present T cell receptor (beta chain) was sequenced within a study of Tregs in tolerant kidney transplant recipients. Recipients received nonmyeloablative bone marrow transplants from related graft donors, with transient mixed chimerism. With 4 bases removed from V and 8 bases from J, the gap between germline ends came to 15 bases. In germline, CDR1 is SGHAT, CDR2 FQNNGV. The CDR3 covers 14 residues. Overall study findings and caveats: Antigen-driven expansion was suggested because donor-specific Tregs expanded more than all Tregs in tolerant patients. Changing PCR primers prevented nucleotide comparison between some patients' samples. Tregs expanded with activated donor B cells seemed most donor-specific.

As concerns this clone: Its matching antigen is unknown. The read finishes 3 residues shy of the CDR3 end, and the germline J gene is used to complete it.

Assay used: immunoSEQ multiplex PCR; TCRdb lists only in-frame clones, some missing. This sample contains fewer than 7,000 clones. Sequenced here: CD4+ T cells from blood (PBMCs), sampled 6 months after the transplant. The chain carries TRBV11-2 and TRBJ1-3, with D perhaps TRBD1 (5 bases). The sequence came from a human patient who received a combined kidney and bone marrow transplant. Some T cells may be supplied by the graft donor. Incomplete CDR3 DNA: TGTGCCAGCAGCTACTCAGGGAGGTCTGACACC. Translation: CASSYSGRSDT. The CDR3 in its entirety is CASSYSGRSDTIYF. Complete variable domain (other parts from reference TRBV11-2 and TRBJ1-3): EAGVAQSPRYKIIEKRQSVAFWCNPISGHATLYWYQQILGQGPKLLIQFQNNGVVDDSQLPKDRFSAERLKGVDSTLKIQPAKLEDSAVYLCASSYSGRSDTIYFGEGSWLTVV.